The next 24 T cell receptor beta chains were all read from a single sample in a study of OX40 agonist ivuxolimab in advanced cancers. Assay used: immunoSEQ multiplex PCR; TCRdb lists only in-frame clones, some missing. The sample has tens of thousands of clones; 88% are singletons. The sample here was CD4+ or CD8+ T cells sorted from blood, taken in a trial of the OX40 agonist ivuxolimab. These receptors were obtained from an adult with an advanced solid tumor such as melanoma, head and neck, liver or kidney cancer.

The chain has TRBV7-9 and TRBJ2-7; no clear D. The CDR3 is 15 residues long. V gave up 8 bases and J gave up 5 bases, with 22 bases separating them. From germline, CDR1 is SEHNR and CDR2 FQNEAQ (reference sequence). The CDR3 region is CASSLIGQSADEQYF. The CDR3 nucleotides read TGTGCCAGCTCCCTTATTGGGCAGTCCGCCGACGAGCAGTACTTC.

This clone occurred once. The V and J genes are TRBV10-3 and TRBJ1-5; D is possibly TRBD1 (5 bases). The CDR3 runs to 11 residues. V lost 3 bases and J lost 11, with 8 bases in between. CDR1 ENHRY and CDR2 SYGVKD come from the germline V gene. CDR3 nucleotides: TGTGCCATCAGTGATGGGACCTCCCAGCATTTT. Its protein is CAISDGTSQHF.

This sequence joins TRBV5-1 and TRBJ2-5; D is undetermined. The CDR3 covers 11 residues. V was cut by 2 bases and J by 3 bases, with 2 bases left in between. Germline V lookup: CDR1 SGHRS, CDR2 YFSETQ. CDR3 nucleotides: TGCGCCAGCAGCTTAAAAGAGACCCAGTACTTC. This sequence encodes CASSLKETQYF. The full variable domain, completed using reference TRBV5-1 and TRBJ2-5, is KAGVTQTPRYLIKTRGQQVTLSCSPISGHRSVSWYQQTPGQGLQFLFEYFSETQRNKGNFPGRFSGRQFSNSRSEMNVSTLELGDSALYLCASSLKETQYFGPGTRLLVL.

V and J are TRBV5-6 and TRBJ1-6, with 7 bases that match TRBD1. Losses at the gene ends were 5 bases for V and 9 bases for J; bases not matched to a gene: 14. The CDR3 is 16 amino acids. Germline CDR1 is SGHDT and CDR2 is YYEEEE. Here the CDR3 reads CASSQYMRQGFSPLHF. The CDR3 coding sequence is TGTGCCAGCAGTCAGTACATGAGACAGGGTTTTTCACCCCTCCACTTT.

The chain uses TRBV11-3 and TRBJ2-5, with 10 bases matching TRBD2. V lost 1 base, J lost 0 bases, and 5 bases stayed unmatched. In germline, CDR1 is SGHNT, CDR2 YENEEA. CDR3 length: 17 amino acids. The CDR3 spells CASSLGLAGRYQETQYF. In nucleotides, the CDR3 is TGTGCCAGCAGCTTAGGACTAGCGGGCCGGTACCAAGAGACCCAGTACTTC.

The rearrangement joins TRBV19 to TRBJ1-2; no firm D call. The V gene lost 4 bases and the J gene lost 8 bases, with 20 bases spanning the gap. Germline lookup yields CDR1 LNHDA and CDR2 SQIVND (reference sequence). This CDR3 is built from 15 residues. In DNA, the CDR3 is TGTGCCAGTAGTAGACCGGGCCGCTTCAGAGGGGGCTACACCTTC. This encodes CASSRPGRFRGGYTF.

The table lists this clone with a few counts. The V gene is TRBV6-6, the J gene TRBJ1-2; D ambiguous. The germline V gene has CDR1 MNHNY and CDR2 SVGAGI (reference sequence). Trimming left V 7 bases short and J 7 bases short, with 19 bases between. This CDR3 is built from 14 residues. The CDR3 coding sequence is TGTGCCAGCATCCAGGCCACTGTCAAGGGTGGCTACACCTTC. It yields the protein CASIQATVKGGYTF.

J is TRBJ1-2 and V is TRBV6-5, with 8 positions matching TRBD1. Trimming at V came to 11 bases and at J to 7 bases, leaving 12 bases not matched to a gene. CDR1 and CDR2 from the germline V gene are MNHEY and SVGAGI. This CDR3 has 13 amino acids. CDR3: CASAQGASLGYTF. The CDR3 DNA sequence: TGTGCCTCCGCCCAGGGGGCGTCGCTTGGCTACACCTTC.

The rearrangement uses TRBV7-7 and TRBJ2-5; perhaps TRBD1 as D (6 bases). CDR1 and CDR2 (germline): SSHAT, FNYEAQ (reference sequence). This CDR3 spans 13 amino acids. Trimming pared 4 bases from V and 5 bases from J, leaving 11 bases between. CDR3 DNA sequence: TGTGCCAGCAGCTCCCAGGGGCTGGAGACCCAGTACTTC. Translation: CASSSQGLETQYF. The full variable domain, in which reference TRBV7-7 and TRBJ2-5 provide the parts outside the CDR3, is GAGVSQSPRYKVTKRGQDVTLRCDPISSHATLYWYQQALGQGPEFLTYFNYEAQPDKSGLPSDRFSAERPEGSISTLTIQRTEQRDSAMYRCASSSQGLETQYFGPGTRLLVL.

The chain uses TRBV5-1 and TRBJ2-2; 9 positions match TRBD1. The ends lost 1 base at V and 7 bases at J; junction bases unmatched: 11. This CDR3 has 17 amino acids. The germline V gene has CDR1 SGHRS and CDR2 YFSETQ. Written as DNA, the CDR3 is TGCGCCAGCAGCTTGAATGTTCCCGGACAGGGGTTCGGGGAGCTGTTTTTT. It yields the protein CASSLNVPGQGFGELFF.

J is TRBJ2-2 and V is TRBV7-2; tentative D call: TRBD1 (5 bases). Germline-derived CDR1 and CDR2 are SGHTA and FQGNSA. CDR3 size: 15 residues. V lost 8 bases to trimming and J lost 3 bases, with 16 bases between them. This CDR3 reads CASRRYRLYTGELFF. The CDR3 DNA is TGTGCCAGCCGACGTTACAGGCTTTACACCGGGGAGCTGTTTTTT.

In nucleotides, the CDR3 is TGTGCCAGCAGCCAGTACGGACTAGCGGATACCACAGATACGCAGTATTTT. Its protein is CASSQYGLADTTDTQYF. The chain carries TRBV11-3 and TRBJ2-3, with 10 bases identical to TRBD2. The germline V gene encodes CDR1 SGHNT and CDR2 YENEEA. J lost 2 bases, V lost 5 bases, and 10 bases had no gene match. The CDR3 is 17 residues long.

J is TRBJ1-1 and V is TRBV5-1; D might be TRBD1 (5 bases). Trimming cost V 4 bases and J 1 base, with 11 bases left between them. This CDR3 is built from 14 residues. The germline gives CDR1 SGHRS, CDR2 YFSETQ. The CDR3 nucleotides are TGCGCCAGCAGCGACCAGGGTTGGAACACTGAAGCTTTCTTT. As protein: CASSDQGWNTEAFF.

This chain links TRBV19 with TRBJ1-5; maybe TRBD1 (5 bases). Trimming left V 1 base short and J 0 bases short, with 7 bases between. This CDR3 spans 15 amino acids. Per germline, CDR1 LNHDA and CDR2 SQIVND (reference sequence). CDR3 residues: CASSIARGSNQPQHF. CDR3 in DNA: TGTGCCAGTAGTATAGCGAGGGGTAGCAATCAGCCCCAGCATTTT.

The rearrangement joins TRBV19 to TRBJ2-1; no clear D gene. The length of the CDR3 is 15 residues. Trimming removed 5 bases from V and 12 bases from J, with 23 bases in between. Germline V CDR1 and CDR2: LNHDA, SQIVND (reference sequence). As DNA, the CDR3 is TGTGCCAGTAGTCCACCGGGCTCCGAAGGGCGTGGGCAGTTCTTC. This gives the protein CASSPPGSEGRGQFF.

The chain links TRBV5-1 to TRBJ1-6, with 7 bases lining up with TRBD1. This CDR3 comprises 13 residues. Germline V lookup: CDR1 SGHRS, CDR2 YFSETQ. V gave up 7 bases and J gave up 6 bases; unmatched junction bases: 4. Here the CDR3 reads CASGQELNSPLHF. CDR3 nucleotides: TGCGCCAGCGGACAGGAACTTAATTCACCCCTCCACTTT.

The chain links TRBV19 to TRBJ2-2, with 7 bases identical to TRBD1. Germline V lookup: CDR1 LNHDA, CDR2 SQIVND (reference sequence). The CDR3 spans 14 residues. V gave up 5 bases and J gave up 7 bases; unmatched junction bases: 7. CDR3 amino acids: CASSPGTADGELFF. DNA of the CDR3: TGTGCCAGTAGTCCCGGGACAGCGGACGGGGAGCTGTTTTTT.

V usage is TRBV18 and J usage is TRBJ2-1; D not resolved. This CDR3 has 16 amino acids. The ends were cut back, 6 bases at V and 0 bases at J, with 15 bases in the middle. Germline CDR1 KGHSH, CDR2 LQKENI. CDR3 in DNA: TGTGCCAGCTCCCGTAAAGACAAGATCTCCTACAATGAGCAGTTCTTC. As protein: CASSRKDKISYNEQFF.

This clone was recorded only once. The chain uses TRBV28 and TRBJ2-4; D tentatively fits TRBD1 or TRBD2 (6 bases each). With 3 bases removed from V and 2 bases from J, the gap between germline ends came to 20 bases. CDR1 is MDHEN and CDR2 is SYDVKM in the germline V gene. The CDR3 consists of 18 residues. The CDR3 DNA reads as TGTGCCAGCAGTTTCATGAGTCCGGGGGCCGTGACCAAAAACATTCAGTACTTC. The encoded protein is CASSFMSPGAVTKNIQYF.

This sequence joins TRBV11-3 and TRBJ2-2; D unresolved. The germline gives CDR1 SGHNT, CDR2 YENEEA. This CDR3 is built from 14 residues. The ends were cut back, 1 base at V and 6 bases at J, with 9 bases in the middle. CDR3 DNA sequence: TGTGCCAGCAGCTTAGTCGGATACGCCGGGGAGCTGTTTTTT. Protein product: CASSLVGYAGELFF.

The chain employs TRBV5-1 and TRBJ2-2, with TRBD2 as a possible D gene (6 bases). The germline V gene encodes CDR1 SGHRS and CDR2 YFSETQ. There are 17 residues in the CDR3. Trimming removed 1 base from V and 2 bases from J, with 15 bases in between. CDR3 DNA: TGCGCCAGCAGCTTGCAACCGGGAGTTGGAAACACCGGGGAGCTGTTTTTT. Encoded protein: CASSLQPGVGNTGELFF.

The chain is built from TRBV11-2 and TRBJ1-1; D not certain. Deletions cut 1 base from V and 10 bases from J, with 4 bases between. The CDR3 sequence is 10 residues long. CDR1 and CDR2 (germline): SGHAT, FQNNGV. CDR3 sequence (DNA): TGTGCCAGCAGCTTAGTACGAGCTTTCTTT. Encoded protein: CASSLVRAFF.

The V and J genes are TRBV7-8 and TRBJ2-1; D is tentatively TRBD1 or TRBD2 (6 bases each). Trimming shortened V by 5 bases and J by 6 bases, and 14 bases separated the two germline ends. The CDR3 runs to 14 residues. Germline V gene sequence: CDR1 SGHVS, CDR2 FQNEAQ. As DNA, the CDR3 is TGTGCCAGCAGCCTTATGTCGGGGGCCAATGAGCAGTTCTTC. This codes for CASSLMSGANEQFF.

This rearrangement joins TRBV27 to TRBJ2-1, with D possibly matching TRBD2 (5 bases). Germline lookup yields CDR1 MNHEY and CDR2 SMNVEV (reference sequence). The V end was cut by 2 bases, the J end by 3 bases, with 8 bases between. The CDR3 sequence is 14 residues long. CDR3: CASSLNGDYNEQFF. CDR3 DNA sequence: TGTGCCAGCAGTTTAAACGGGGACTACAATGAGCAGTTCTTC.